This record covers a single TCR beta chain. What it binds is not known. This sample stems from a study of post-analysis software for immune sequencing data. Study-wide findings and caveats: In multiple sclerosis, normalized Chao1 diversity was significantly below that of controls. Among five TRBV segments more frequent in patients than controls were TRBV5-6, TRBV5-1 and TRBV20-1.

Germline CDR1 MNHEY, CDR2 SVGAGI. V lost 0 bases and J lost 2, with 11 bases in between. The CDR3 sequence is 15 residues long. Carried by the TCR beta cDNA libraries were unique molecular identifiers. TCRdb used MiXCR to reprocess the PCR reads, holding one entry per CDR3 protein. The sample includes 650,000 to 850,000 distinct CDR3 sequences, around 46% of them seen just once. The origin of this receptor is a girl aged 10 to 17 with multiple sclerosis. The sequenced sample consisted of blood. The chain has TRBV6-5 and TRBJ2-7; D is ambiguous. The CDR3, as DNA: TGTGCCAGCAGTTACTCTTATGGGGAAACCTACGAGCAGTACTTC. Translating it yields CASSYSYGETYEQYF.